Described below is a single T cell receptor (beta chain) sequence and its context. The antigen is not known. This entry comes from a study of neoadjuvant anti-PD-1 for oral cavity cancer. Study-wide context: Patients without progression received a fourth nivolumab dose around day 43, then surgical resection on days 50-56. Notes on the study in general: Treg/Th17 ratio rose with pretreatment blood and fell with post-treatment tumor TCRbeta clonality.

The table came from immunoSEQ multiplex PCR; TCRdb's copy has only in-frame clones and leaves some out. This table has 14,000 or so clones, less than 75% appearing once. Material: PBMCs, obtained before nivolumab (anti-PD-1) treatment. The TCR originated in a person aged 35 to 85 with oral cavity squamous cell carcinoma.

CDR3 residues: CAISDSGGNYGYTF. In nucleotides, the CDR3 is TGTGCCATCAGTGATTCAGGGGGCAACTATGGCTACACCTTC. The gene calls are TRBV10-3 and TRBJ1-2; 8 bases agree with TRBD1. The CDR3 runs to 14 residues. V lost 3 bases to trimming and J lost 2 bases; unmatched junction nucleotides: 2. Germline CDR1 and CDR2: ENHRY and SYGVKD.